Given below is one T cell receptor beta chain in context. The sample is drawn from a study of blood T cell repertoires in COVID-19. Across the whole study: From the United States, Italy and Spain came samples of acute and convalescent COVID-19.

Authors' data handling: Scientists estimated how many nucleated cells there were by amplifying reference gene primers. TCRdb's copy holds only in-frame clones and misses some; the assay was immunoSEQ multiplex PCR. The V and J calls and clone size come from that table; D and trimming were worked out from the DNA. The sample includes more than 100,000 clones, more than 70% of them seen just once. The sample consisted of peripheral blood. The sequence was collected from a woman aged 60-75 years with acute or convalescent COVID-19.

Here the CDR3 reads CASSIRPRLAEYTDTQYF. CDR3 DNA sequence: TGTGCCAGTAGTATTCGCCCCAGACTAGCGGAGTACACAGATACGCAGTATTTT. This chain joins TRBV19 and TRBJ2-3; 9 bases are a match to TRBD2. The CDR3 is made up of 18 amino acids. Germline V gene sequence: CDR1 LNHDA, CDR2 SQIVND (reference sequence). J was trimmed by 2 bases and V by 3 bases; bases with no gene match: 12.